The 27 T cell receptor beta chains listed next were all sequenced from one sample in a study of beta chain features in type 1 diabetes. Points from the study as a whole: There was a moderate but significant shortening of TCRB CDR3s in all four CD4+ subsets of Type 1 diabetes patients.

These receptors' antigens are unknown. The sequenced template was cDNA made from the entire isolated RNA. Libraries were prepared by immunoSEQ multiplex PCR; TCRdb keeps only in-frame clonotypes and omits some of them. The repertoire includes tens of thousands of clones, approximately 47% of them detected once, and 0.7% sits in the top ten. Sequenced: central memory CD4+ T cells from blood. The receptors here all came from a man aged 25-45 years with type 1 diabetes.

CDR3 nucleotide sequence: TGTGCCAGCAAGCAGGTCAGCACAGATACGCAGTATTTT. It translates to CASKQVSTDTQYF. The V and J genes are TRBV27 and TRBJ2-3; D uncertain. The V and J ends lost 7 bases and 0 bases respectively, with 8 bases between them. The CDR3 spans 13 residues. The germline CDR1 and CDR2 sequences are MNHEY and SMNVEV (reference sequence).

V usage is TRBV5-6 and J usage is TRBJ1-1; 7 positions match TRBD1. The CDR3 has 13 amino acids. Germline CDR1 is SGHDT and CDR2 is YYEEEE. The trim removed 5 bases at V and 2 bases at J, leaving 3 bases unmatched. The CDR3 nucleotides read TGTGCCAGCAGTGGGACAGCCAACACTGAAGCTTTCTTT. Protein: CASSGTANTEAFF.

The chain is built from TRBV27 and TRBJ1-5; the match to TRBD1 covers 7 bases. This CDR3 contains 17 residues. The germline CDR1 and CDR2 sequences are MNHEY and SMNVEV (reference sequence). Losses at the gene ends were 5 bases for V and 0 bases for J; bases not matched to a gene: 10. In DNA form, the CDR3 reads TGTGCCAGCAGTCTCAAGGGGACAGTAAATAGCAATCAGCCCCAGCATTTT. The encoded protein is CASSLKGTVNSNQPQHF.

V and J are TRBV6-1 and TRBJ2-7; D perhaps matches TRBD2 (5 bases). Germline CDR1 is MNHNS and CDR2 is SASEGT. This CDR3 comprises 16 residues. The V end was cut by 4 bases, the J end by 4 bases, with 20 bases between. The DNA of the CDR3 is TGTGCCAGCAGTGTGCGTGAGGGCGCGGTGAAATACGAGCAGTACTTC. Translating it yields CASSVREGAVKYEQYF.

The CDR3 DNA follows: TGTGCCAGCTCACCGAGTCAGGGGGCTAGCACAGATACGCAGTATTTT. Its translation: CASSPSQGASTDTQYF. The chain carries TRBV18 and TRBJ2-3, with TRBD1 identical over 8 bases. With 3 bases clipped from V and 0 bases from J, the junction kept 5 bases outside the gene matches. The CDR3 loop spans 16 amino acids. Per the germline V gene, CDR1 is KGHSH and CDR2 is LQKENI.

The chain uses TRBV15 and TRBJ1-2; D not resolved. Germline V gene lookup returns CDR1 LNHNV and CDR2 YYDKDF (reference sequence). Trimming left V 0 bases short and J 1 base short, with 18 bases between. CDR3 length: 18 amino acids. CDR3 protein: CATSRDGSGFGDNYGYTF. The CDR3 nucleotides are TGTGCCACCAGCAGAGATGGTTCAGGCTTCGGGGATAACTATGGCTACACCTTC.

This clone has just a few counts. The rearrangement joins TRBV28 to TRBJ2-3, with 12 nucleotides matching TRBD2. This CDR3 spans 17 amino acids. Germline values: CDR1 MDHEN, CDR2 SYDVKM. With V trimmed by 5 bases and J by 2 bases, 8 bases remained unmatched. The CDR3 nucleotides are TGTGCCAGCAGTCCCCCTCTAGCGGGAGGGGTCACAGATACGCAGTATTTT. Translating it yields CASSPPLAGGVTDTQYF. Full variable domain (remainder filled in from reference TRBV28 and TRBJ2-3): DVKVTQSSRYLVKRTGEKVFLECVQDMDHENMFWYRQDPGLGLRLIYFSYDVKMKEKGDIPEGYSVSREKKERFSLILESASTNQTSMYLCASSPPLAGGVTDTQYFGPGTRLTVL.

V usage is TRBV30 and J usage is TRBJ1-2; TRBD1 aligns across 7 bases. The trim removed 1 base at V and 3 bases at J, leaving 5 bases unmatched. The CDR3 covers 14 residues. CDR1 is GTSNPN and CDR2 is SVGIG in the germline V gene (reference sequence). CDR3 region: CAWSGQGTHYGYTF. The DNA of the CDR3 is TGTGCCTGGAGTGGACAGGGAACGCACTATGGCTACACCTTC.

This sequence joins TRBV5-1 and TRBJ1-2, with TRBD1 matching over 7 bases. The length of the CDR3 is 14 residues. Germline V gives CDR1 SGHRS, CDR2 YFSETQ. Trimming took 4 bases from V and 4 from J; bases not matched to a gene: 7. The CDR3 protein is CASSPGTALYGYTF. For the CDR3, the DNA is TGCGCCAGCAGCCCAGGGACAGCCCTCTATGGCTACACCTTC.

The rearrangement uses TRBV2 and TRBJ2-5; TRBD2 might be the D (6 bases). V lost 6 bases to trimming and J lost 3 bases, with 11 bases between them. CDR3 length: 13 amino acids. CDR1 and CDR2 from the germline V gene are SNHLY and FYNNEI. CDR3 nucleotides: TGTGCCAGCAGCGGGGAGGTGGAAGAGACCCAGTACTTC. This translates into CASSGEVEETQYF.

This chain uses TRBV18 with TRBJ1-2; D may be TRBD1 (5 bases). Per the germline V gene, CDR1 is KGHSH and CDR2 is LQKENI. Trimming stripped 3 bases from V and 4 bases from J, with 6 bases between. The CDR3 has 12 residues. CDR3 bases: TGTGCCAGCTCACCTCAGGGCTATGGCTACACCTTC. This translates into CASSPQGYGYTF.

CDR3 in amino acids: CASSGSLAGNEQFF. The CDR3 region has the DNA TGTGCCAGCAGTGGATCGCTAGCGGGAAATGAGCAGTTCTTC. This chain connects TRBV6-1 to TRBJ2-1; TRBD2 aligns across 9 bases. This CDR3 comprises 14 residues. Germline CDR1 and CDR2: MNHNS and SASEGT. V was clipped by 4 bases and J by 7 bases; unmatched bases: 5.

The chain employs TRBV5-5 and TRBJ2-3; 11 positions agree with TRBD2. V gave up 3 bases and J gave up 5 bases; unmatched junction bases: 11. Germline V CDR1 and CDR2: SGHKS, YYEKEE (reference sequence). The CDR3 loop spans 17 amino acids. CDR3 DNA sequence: TGTGCCAGCAGCTGGGATTCTAGCGGGAGGCAGAGAGATACGCAGTATTTT. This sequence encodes CASSWDSSGRQRDTQYF.

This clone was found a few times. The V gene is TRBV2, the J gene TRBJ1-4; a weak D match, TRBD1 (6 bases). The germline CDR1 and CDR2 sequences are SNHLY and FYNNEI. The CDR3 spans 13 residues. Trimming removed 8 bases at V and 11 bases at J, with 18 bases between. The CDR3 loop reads CASQTGPVAKLFF. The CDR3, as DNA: TGTGCCAGCCAAACAGGGCCCGTTGCGAAACTGTTTTTT.

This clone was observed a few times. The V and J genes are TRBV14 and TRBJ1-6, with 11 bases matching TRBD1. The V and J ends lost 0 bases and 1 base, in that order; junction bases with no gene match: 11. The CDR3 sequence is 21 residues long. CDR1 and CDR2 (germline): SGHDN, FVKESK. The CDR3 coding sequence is TGTGCCAGCAGCCAAGATGGGACAGGGGGAATCCCTCGTTCCTATAATTCACCCCTCCACTTT. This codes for CASSQDGTGGIPRSYNSPLHF.

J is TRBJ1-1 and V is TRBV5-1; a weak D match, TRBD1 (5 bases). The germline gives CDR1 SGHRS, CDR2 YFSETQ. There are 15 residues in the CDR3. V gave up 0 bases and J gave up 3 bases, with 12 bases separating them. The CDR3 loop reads CASSLGGGVDTEAFF. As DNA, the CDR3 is TGCGCCAGCAGCTTGGGTGGGGGGGTGGACACTGAAGCTTTCTTT.

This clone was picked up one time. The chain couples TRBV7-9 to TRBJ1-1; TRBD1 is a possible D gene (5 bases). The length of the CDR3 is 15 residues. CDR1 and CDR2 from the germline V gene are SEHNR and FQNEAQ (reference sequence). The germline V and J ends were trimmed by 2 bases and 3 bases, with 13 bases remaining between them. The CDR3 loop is CASSLRGLGDTEAFF. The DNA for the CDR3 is TGTGCCAGCAGCTTACGGGGACTGGGGGACACTGAAGCTTTCTTT. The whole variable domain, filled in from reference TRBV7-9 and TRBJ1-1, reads DTGVSQNPRHKITKRGQNVTFRCDPISEHNRLYWYRQTLGQGPEFLTYFQNEAQLEKSRLLSDRFSAERPKGSFSTLEIQRTEQGDSAMYLCASSLRGLGDTEAFFGQGTRLTVV.

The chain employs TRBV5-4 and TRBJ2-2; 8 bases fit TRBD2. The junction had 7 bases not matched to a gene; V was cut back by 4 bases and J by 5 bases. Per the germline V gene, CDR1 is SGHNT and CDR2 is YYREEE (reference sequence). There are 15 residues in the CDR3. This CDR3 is CASSPEAGETGELFF. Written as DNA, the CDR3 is TGTGCCAGCAGCCCAGAAGCGGGAGAAACCGGGGAGCTGTTTTTT.

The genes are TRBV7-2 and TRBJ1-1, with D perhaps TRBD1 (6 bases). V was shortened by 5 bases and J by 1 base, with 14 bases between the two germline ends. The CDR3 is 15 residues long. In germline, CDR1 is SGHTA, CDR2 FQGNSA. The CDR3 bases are TGTGCCAGCAGCCAGCCCCCAGGGGCGAACACTGAAGCTTTCTTT. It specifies CASSQPPGANTEAFF.

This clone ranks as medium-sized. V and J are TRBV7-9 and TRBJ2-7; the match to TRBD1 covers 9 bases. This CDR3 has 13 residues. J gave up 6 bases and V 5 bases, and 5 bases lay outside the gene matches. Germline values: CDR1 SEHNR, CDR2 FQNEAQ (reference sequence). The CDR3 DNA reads TGTGCCAGCAGCATTTACAGGGGGCCCGAGCAGTACTTC. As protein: CASSIYRGPEQYF.

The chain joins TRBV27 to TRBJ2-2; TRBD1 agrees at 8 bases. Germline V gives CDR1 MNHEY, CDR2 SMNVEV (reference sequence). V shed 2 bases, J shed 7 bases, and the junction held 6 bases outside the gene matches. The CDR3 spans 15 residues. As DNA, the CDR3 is TGTGCCAGCAGTTTACGCCCAGGGGGCAACGGGGAGCTGTTTTTT. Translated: CASSLRPGGNGELFF.

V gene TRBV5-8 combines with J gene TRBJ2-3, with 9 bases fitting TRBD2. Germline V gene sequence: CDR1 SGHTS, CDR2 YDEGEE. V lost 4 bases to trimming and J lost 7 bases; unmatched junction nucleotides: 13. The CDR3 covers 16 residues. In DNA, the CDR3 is TGTGCCAGCAGCCGCGGGGGGGACAGCCTCTCATATACGCAGTATTTT. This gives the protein CASSRGGDSLSYTQYF.

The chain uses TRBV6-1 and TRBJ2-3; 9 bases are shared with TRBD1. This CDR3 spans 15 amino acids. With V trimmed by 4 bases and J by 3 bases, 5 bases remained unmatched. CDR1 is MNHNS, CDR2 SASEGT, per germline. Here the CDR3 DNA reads TGTGCCAGCAGTGTGACAGGGGGTAGTACAGATACGCAGTATTTT. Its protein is CASSVTGGSTDTQYF.

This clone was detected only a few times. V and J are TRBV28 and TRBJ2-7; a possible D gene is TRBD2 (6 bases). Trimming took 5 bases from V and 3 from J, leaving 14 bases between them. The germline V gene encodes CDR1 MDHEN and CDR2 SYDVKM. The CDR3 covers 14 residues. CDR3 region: CASSASNGGYEQYF. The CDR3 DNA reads TGTGCCAGCAGTGCGTCGAACGGGGGCTACGAGCAGTACTTC.

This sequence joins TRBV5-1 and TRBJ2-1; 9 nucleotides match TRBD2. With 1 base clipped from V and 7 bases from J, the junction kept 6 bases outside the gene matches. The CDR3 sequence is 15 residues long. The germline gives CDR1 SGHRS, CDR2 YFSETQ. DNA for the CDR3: TGCGCCAGCAGCTTGCAAGCGGGGGGACGGAATGAGCAGTTCTTC. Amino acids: CASSLQAGGRNEQFF.

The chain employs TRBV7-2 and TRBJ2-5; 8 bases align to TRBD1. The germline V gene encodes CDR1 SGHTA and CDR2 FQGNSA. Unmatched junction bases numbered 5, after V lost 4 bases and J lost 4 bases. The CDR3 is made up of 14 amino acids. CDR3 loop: CASSSGQGGETQYF. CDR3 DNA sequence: TGTGCCAGCAGCTCCGGACAGGGCGGAGAGACCCAGTACTTC.

CDR3 sequence: CAISALGGESYNEQFF. The CDR3 DNA reads TGTGCCATCAGTGCCCTGGGCGGGGAGAGTTACAATGAGCAGTTCTTC. This chain connects TRBV10-3 to TRBJ2-1, with D possibly being TRBD2 (6 bases). The germline V gene has CDR1 ENHRY and CDR2 SYGVKD. The CDR3 totals 16 residues. The V end lost 4 bases, the J end lost 4 bases, and 17 bases lay between the germline ends.